This paragraph covers one T cell receptor beta chain sequence. The data were obtained in a study of blood T cells in healthy people across ages. The second PCR ran roughly 6 to 11 cycles with a sample-barcoded 5' primer and J-beta primers. Each cDNA molecule was tagged by a template-switch adaptor that had 12 random nucleotides. TCRdb analysed the 5' RACE reads with MiXCR anew, one entry per CDR3 protein. The sample contains hundreds of thousands of distinct CDR3 sequences, approximately 25% of which appear only once. The V gene end was trimmed by 4 bases and the J gene end by 4 bases; junction bases not matched to a gene: 4. The CDR3 totals 14 residues. Germline values: CDR1 MDHEN, CDR2 SYDVKM. These records were also assigned to another study, of T cells of mothers and their children. That source notes: Five or six children, together with their three healthy Caucasian mothers, made up the donors.

Material for sequencing was blood. The chain has TRBV28 and TRBJ2-4; 7 bases match TRBD1. The TCR comes from a boy aged 5-17 years in good health. The CDR3 DNA follows: TGTGCCAGCAGTTCGGGACAGCCTAAAAACATTCAGTACTTC. It yields the protein CASSSGQPKNIQYF.